The 19 T cell receptor beta chains given below trace back to one sample, sequenced in a study of T cell responses to AZD1222 COVID-19 vaccine. Measured with immunoSEQ multiplex PCR; TCRdb has only the in-frame clones, and not every one. The sample consists of approximately 150,000 clones, around 90% of them appearing once. The starting material was peripheral blood, obtained 28 days after the second dose of the MenACWY control vaccine. The source of these receptors is an adult who received the MenACWY meningococcal vaccine as a control.

The chain carries TRBV2 and TRBJ2-7, with D maybe TRBD1 (6 bases). Germline-derived CDR1 and CDR2 are SNHLY and FYNNEI. V gave up 10 bases and J gave up 4 bases, with 14 bases separating them. The CDR3 is 12 amino acids. DNA for the CDR3: TGTGCCACATCGGACAGTCCGTACGAGCAGTACTTC. Translating it yields CATSDSPYEQYF.

This chain uses TRBV4-2 with TRBJ2-5; the match to TRBD1 covers 7 bases. J was trimmed by 5 bases and V by 4 bases; bases with no gene match: 13. Germline assignment: CDR1 LGHNA and CDR2 YNFKEQ. The CDR3 totals 16 residues. This chain's CDR3 is CASSLTGEGALETQYF. CDR3 sequence (DNA): TGTGCCAGCAGCCTTACAGGGGAAGGGGCACTTGAGACCCAGTACTTC.

The rearrangement uses TRBV7-2 and TRBJ2-7; TRBD2 matches at 8 bases. Unmatched junction bases numbered 0, after V lost 2 bases and J lost 3 bases. Per the germline V gene, CDR1 is SGHTA and CDR2 is FQGNSA. The CDR3 is 13 residues long. In DNA, the CDR3 is TGTGCCAGCAGCTTACTAGCGGGCTACGAGCAGTACTTC. It is translated as CASSLLAGYEQYF. The full variable domain, with the rest looked up from reference TRBV7-2 and TRBJ2-7, is GAGVSQSPSNKVTEKGKDVELRCDPISGHTALYWYRQSLGQGLEFLIYFQGNSAPDKSGLPSDRFSAERTGGSVSTLTIQRTQQEDSAVYLCASSLLAGYEQYFGPGTRLTVT.

V is TRBV20-1 and J is TRBJ1-2, with unresolved D. This CDR3 spans 11 amino acids. V gave up 8 bases and J gave up 4 bases, with 11 bases separating them. Germline loops: CDR1 DFQATT, CDR2 SNEGSKA (reference sequence). The CDR3 sequence is CSSYSFYGYTF. The CDR3 nucleotides read TGCAGTTCTTACAGCTTCTATGGCTACACCTTC.

V gene TRBV25-1 combines with J gene TRBJ2-7; the D is unclear. Germline CDR1 MGHDK, CDR2 SYGVNS. CDR3 size: 12 residues. The V gene lost 8 bases and the J gene lost 6 bases, with 14 bases spanning the gap. The CDR3 sequence is CASVGSRSEQYF. CDR3 sequence (DNA): TGTGCCAGCGTCGGGTCGAGGTCCGAGCAGTACTTC.

V is TRBV18 and J is TRBJ1-3; D perhaps matches TRBD1 (5 bases). From germline, CDR1 is KGHSH and CDR2 LQKENI. Trimming pared 5 bases from V and 1 base from J, leaving 9 bases between. CDR3 length equals 14 residues. The CDR3 protein is CASSIGGSGNTIYF. CDR3 DNA sequence: TGTGCCAGCTCAATCGGGGGTTCTGGAAACACCATATATTTT.

The chain couples TRBV5-6 to TRBJ2-1; perhaps TRBD2 as D (5 bases). V shed 1 base and J shed 4 bases, with 15 bases lying between them. The CDR3 totals 16 residues. Germline CDR1 is SGHDT and CDR2 is YYEEEE. Here the CDR3 reads CASSLTRTSSYNEQFF. The CDR3 coding sequence is TGTGCCAGCAGCTTGACACGGACTTCGAGTTACAATGAGCAGTTCTTC.

The gene calls are TRBV28 and TRBJ1-2; TRBD1 might be the D (6 bases). Per the germline V gene, CDR1 is MDHEN and CDR2 is SYDVKM. V gave up 6 bases and J gave up 4 bases, with 18 bases separating them. The CDR3 contains 15 residues. The CDR3 coding sequence is TGTGCCAGCAGGCCCTCAACCGACAGGATCTATGGCTACACCTTC. Its translation is CASRPSTDRIYGYTF.

The V and J genes are TRBV18 and TRBJ2-3, with no clear D. The V gene's germline CDR1 is KGHSH and CDR2 LQKENI. The germline V and J ends were trimmed by 3 bases and 1 base, with 11 bases remaining between them. CDR3 size: 15 residues. The CDR3 nucleotides read TGTGCCAGCTCACCCCCGAGCCAGCGCACAGATACGCAGTATTTT. This gives the protein CASSPPSQRTDTQYF.

The rearrangement joins TRBV19 to TRBJ2-7; possible D gene TRBD1, 5 bases. V was trimmed by 3 bases and J by 3 bases, leaving 12 bases between them. CDR3 length equals 14 residues. From germline, CDR1 is LNHDA and CDR2 SQIVND (reference sequence). CDR3 nucleotides: TGTGCCAGTAGTATCCTAGGGGTCAACTACGAGCAGTACTTC. Its protein is CASSILGVNYEQYF.

The chain links TRBV29-1 to TRBJ2-3; D gene unclear. Looked up from germline, CDR1 is SQVTM and CDR2 is ANQGSEA. The V and J ends lost 3 bases and 0 bases respectively, with 1 base between them. This CDR3 is 11 amino acids long. This CDR3 is CSVDSTDTQYF. In nucleotides, the CDR3 is TGCAGCGTTGACAGCACAGATACGCAGTATTTT.

This chain links TRBV5-1 with TRBJ2-1, with D perhaps TRBD2 (5 bases). Trimming removed 1 base at V and 2 bases at J, with 7 bases between. The germline V gene encodes CDR1 SGHRS and CDR2 YFSETQ. There are 14 residues in the CDR3. CDR3 protein: CASSLFGTYNEQFF. CDR3 in DNA: TGCGCCAGCAGCTTGTTCGGGACCTACAATGAGCAGTTCTTC. The complete variable domain, with remaining parts taken from reference TRBV5-1 and TRBJ2-1, reads KAGVTQTPRYLIKTRGQQVTLSCSPISGHRSVSWYQQTPGQGLQFLFEYFSETQRNKGNFPGRFSGRQFSNSRSEMNVSTLELGDSALYLCASSLFGTYNEQFFGPGTRLTVL.

The genes are TRBV5-1 and TRBJ1-2; no firm D call. V gave up 1 base and J gave up 3 bases, with 10 bases separating them. The CDR3 is 14 amino acids. CDR1 and CDR2 (germline): SGHRS, YFSETQ. The CDR3 region has the DNA TGCGCCAGCAGCTTGTGGACGTCAGACTATGGCTACACCTTC. This translates into CASSLWTSDYGYTF.

The chain recombines TRBV27 with TRBJ1-2; TRBD1 is a possible D gene (5 bases). The V and J ends lost 8 bases and 1 base respectively, with 8 bases between them. The CDR3 runs 12 residues. Germline V lookup: CDR1 MNHEY, CDR2 SMNVEV (reference sequence). The CDR3 DNA reads TGTGCCAGCCGGGGGATTAACTATGGCTACACCTTC. Protein sequence: CASRGINYGYTF.

This clone was seen only once. This chain joins TRBV9 and TRBJ2-5; D is undetermined. This CDR3 is built from 12 residues. From germline, CDR1 is SGDLS and CDR2 YYNGEE. Trimming took off 7 bases at V and 5 bases at J, with 12 bases between the two ends. Written as DNA, the CDR3 is TGTGCCAGCGGACGTACGAGGGAGACCCAGTACTTC. Encoded protein: CASGRTRETQYF.

In this sample, this clone turned up a few times. The chain recombines TRBV3-1 (or the pseudogene TRBV3-2) with TRBJ2-2; D possibly corresponds to TRBD1 (5 bases). CDR1 LGHDT and CDR2 YNNKEL come from the germline V gene (reference sequence). This CDR3 has 14 residues. V lost 6 bases and J 5 bases, leaving 13 bases between the germline ends. CDR3 sequence (DNA): TGTGCCAGCAGGCGACATGACAGAACCGGGGAGCTGTTTTTT. Translation gives CASRRHDRTGELFF.

This clone showed up just once. This CDR3 is CASTQGWVNEQFF. DNA for the CDR3: TGTGCCAGCACTCAGGGTTGGGTAAATGAGCAGTTCTTC. The chain links TRBV11-1 to TRBJ2-1, with a possible D match to TRBD1 (5 bases). This CDR3 has 13 amino acids. V was shortened by 7 bases and J by 7 bases, with 14 bases between the two germline ends. CDR1 and CDR2 (germline): SGHAT, FQDESV (reference sequence).

This clone came up a few times. The chain has TRBV28 and TRBJ2-5; 10 nucleotides align to TRBD2. Germline trimming cut 3 bases from V and 4 bases from J; bases unmatched to any gene: 5. The CDR3 is 15 residues long. Germline CDR1 reads MDHEN; CDR2 reads SYDVKM. The CDR3 sequence is CASSLASGSLETQYF. CDR3 nucleotides: TGTGCCAGCAGTTTGGCTAGCGGGAGCCTAGAGACCCAGTACTTC.

The V gene is TRBV11-3, the J gene TRBJ2-2; perhaps D is TRBD1 or TRBD2 (5 bases each). Germline CDR1 is SGHNT and CDR2 is YENEEA. The CDR3 has 15 amino acids. The V and J ends lost 2 bases and 4 bases respectively, with 11 bases between them. The CDR3 region is CASSLRRTLTGELFF. CDR3 nucleotides: TGTGCCAGCAGCTTAAGGAGGACACTCACCGGGGAGCTGTTTTTT.